The 17 T cell receptor beta chains below all came from one sample that was sequenced in a study of beta chain features in type 1 diabetes. Their antigen targets remain unknown. What was sequenced were expressed TCRB transcripts, since all of the isolated RNA had been reverse transcribed. Only in-frame clones appear in the TCRdb table, and some are missing; sequencing was by immunoSEQ multiplex PCR. The table lists around 650,000 clones, over 10% of them singletons. Study-level points and caveats: Significant though moderate, a shortening of TCRB CDR3s appeared in all four CD4+ subsets of Type 1 diabetes patients.

Sequencing was performed on naive CD4+ T cells from blood. These receptors all come from a man aged 30-40 years with type 1 diabetes.

J is TRBJ1-2 and V is TRBV7-9; a possible D gene is TRBD1 (6 bases). Germline CDR1 is SEHNR and CDR2 is FQNEAQ (reference sequence). This CDR3 region has 13 residues. Trimming cost V 5 bases and J 6 bases, with 13 bases left between them. CDR3 sequence reads: CASSTRTAHGYTF. The CDR3 bases are TGTGCCAGCAGCACAAGGACAGCCCATGGCTACACCTTC.

This clone was seen only a few times. This chain joins TRBV11-2 and TRBJ1-3, with D unclear. Germline CDR1 is SGHAT and CDR2 is FQNNGV. This CDR3 comprises 14 residues. Trimming took 5 bases from V and 6 from J, leaving 14 bases between them. In nucleotides, the CDR3 is TGTGCCAGCAGCCGCGGCGGGAATGTAAACACCATATATTTT. Residues: CASSRGGNVNTIYF.

This clone has just a few counts. This chain joins TRBV5-1 and TRBJ2-5; 7 nucleotides match TRBD1. The germline V gene has CDR1 SGHRS and CDR2 YFSETQ. This CDR3 is built from 16 residues. Trimming took 3 bases from V and 2 from J; bases not matched to a gene: 10. The CDR3 reads CASSSYRDSSQETQYF. The DNA of the CDR3 is TGCGCCAGCAGCTCCTACCGGGACAGTTCTCAAGAGACCCAGTACTTC.

This clone has more than one count but fewer than ten. The chain uses TRBV25-1 and TRBJ2-7; tentative D call: TRBD2 (5 bases). V was clipped by 6 bases and J by 2 bases, with 8 bases between them. The CDR3 sequence is 12 residues long. Germline V CDR1 and CDR2: MGHDK, SYGVNS. In nucleotides, the CDR3 is TGTGCCAGCAGGGGGAGTCCCTACGAGCAGTACTTC. This sequence encodes CASRGSPYEQYF.

There are a few counts of this clone. The V call is TRBV9, the J call TRBJ1-1, with D uncertain. This CDR3 region has 15 residues. Germline loops: CDR1 SGDLS, CDR2 YYNGEE. The germline V and J ends were trimmed by 1 base and 0 bases, with 10 bases remaining between them. CDR3 in amino acids: CASSVSGTMNTEAFF. CDR3 DNA sequence: TGTGCCAGCAGCGTATCAGGCACCATGAACACTGAAGCTTTCTTT. The full variable domain, its missing parts supplied by reference TRBV9 and TRBJ1-1, is DSGVTQTPKHLITATGQRVTLRCSPRSGDLSVYWYQQSLDQGLQFLIQYYNGEERAKGNILERFSAQQFPDLHSELNLSSLELGDSALYFCASSVSGTMNTEAFFGQGTRLTVV.

This clone was recorded only once. CDR3 DNA sequence: TGTGCCAGCAGCCCGTCCGGACTACCGACCGGGGAGCTGTTTTTT. Residues: CASSPSGLPTGELFF. J is TRBJ2-2 and V is TRBV5-4; tentatively, D is TRBD2 (6 bases). CDR1 SGHNT and CDR2 YYREEE come from the germline V gene (reference sequence). Between the trimmed V and J ends, which lost 4 bases and 5 bases, there was a span of 15 bases. The CDR3 sequence is 15 residues long.

The chain carries TRBV5-4 and TRBJ1-2, with TRBD1 matching 8 bases. Germline values: CDR1 SGHNT, CDR2 YYREEE (reference sequence). This CDR3 comprises 15 residues. With 2 bases clipped from V and 4 bases from J, the junction kept 7 bases outside the gene matches. CDR3 amino acids: CASSFAGGAIYGYTF. CDR3 in DNA: TGTGCCAGCAGCTTTGCAGGGGGCGCGATCTATGGCTACACCTTC.

In regard to this clone: At the DNA level, this CDR3 is encoded by other sequences in the same sample as well. The chain couples TRBV9 to TRBJ2-5, with D possibly being TRBD1 (6 bases). Germline V lookup: CDR1 SGDLS, CDR2 YYNGEE. V was cut by 0 bases and J by 2 bases, with 8 bases left in between. The CDR3 is 14 amino acids. The CDR3: CASSVGTAQETQYF. Written as DNA, the CDR3 is TGTGCCAGCAGCGTAGGGACAGCTCAAGAGACCCAGTACTTC.

This clone was found a few times. At one end, the junction sequence differs from germline, possibly due to a read error. The DNA for the CDR3 is TGTGCTAGCAGCTTACGTGACAGGGTGGGGGAGACCCAGTACTTC. Its protein product is CASSLRDRVGETQYF. The V gene is TRBV7-7, the J gene TRBJ2-5, with 7 bases aligning to TRBD1. The germline V gene encodes CDR1 SSHAT and CDR2 FNYEAQ (reference sequence). CDR3 length: 15 residues.

This clone was counted only a few times. The V gene is TRBV5-1, the J gene TRBJ2-7; D gene ambiguous. Germline assignment: CDR1 SGHRS and CDR2 YFSETQ. Trimming took 0 bases from V and 6 from J, leaving 13 bases between them. CDR3 length: 14 residues. The CDR3 coding sequence is TGCGCCAGCAGCTTGGGTGCTCCAAAAGGCGAGCAGTACTTC. It is translated as CASSLGAPKGEQYF.

This rearrangement joins TRBV19 to TRBJ1-2, with 12 bases fitting TRBD1. This CDR3 comprises 15 residues. V trimming: 6 bases; J trimming: 7 bases; junction bases outside the gene matches: 9. CDR1 and CDR2 (germline): LNHDA, SQIVND (reference sequence). CDR3 sequence: CASSPGTGGLSGYTF. The DNA of the CDR3 is TGTGCCAGTAGCCCGGGGACAGGGGGCTTATCTGGCTACACCTTC.

This sequence joins TRBV4-3 and TRBJ2-2, with 7 bases that match TRBD1. The CDR3 length is 18 residues. CDR1 is LGHNA and CDR2 is YSLEER in the germline V gene. The J segment lost 7 bases and the V segment lost 5 bases, leaving 19 bases of the junction unmatched. The CDR3: CASSTQNRGMVSGGELFF. As DNA, the CDR3 is TGCGCCAGCAGCACCCAAAACAGGGGAATGGTGTCTGGCGGGGAGCTGTTTTTT.

This clone came up a few times. This chain joins TRBV7-2 and TRBJ2-1; D is possibly TRBD1 (6 bases). Trimming shortened V by 1 base and J by 8 bases, and 15 bases separated the two germline ends. The CDR3 runs to 15 residues. CDR1 is SGHTA, CDR2 FQGNSA, per germline. This chain's CDR3 is CASSLVVGALDEQFF. The CDR3 nucleotides are TGTGCCAGCAGCTTAGTGGTGGGGGCCCTCGATGAGCAGTTCTTC.

This clone was picked up a small number of times. The chain uses TRBV7-2 and TRBJ1-1; no clear D. V was cut by 0 bases and J by 7 bases, with 6 bases left in between. This CDR3 is built from 12 residues. CDR1 is SGHTA and CDR2 is FQGNSA in the germline V gene. For the CDR3, the DNA is TGTGCCAGCAGCTTAGCAGGCAGTGAAGCTTTCTTT. Amino acids: CASSLAGSEAFF.

The gene calls are TRBV30 and TRBJ1-4; weak D call: TRBD1 (6 bases). CDR1 and CDR2 (germline): GTSNPN, SVGIG (reference sequence). CDR3 size: 13 residues. The germline V and J ends were trimmed by 5 bases and 6 bases, with 13 bases remaining between them. The CDR3: CAWAGAADEKLFF. In DNA, the CDR3 is TGTGCCTGGGCAGGGGCCGCAGATGAAAAACTGTTTTTT. Supplemented by reference TRBV30 and TRBJ1-4, the full variable domain reads SQTIHQWPATLVQPVGSPLSLECTVEGTSNPNLYWYRQAAGRGLQLLFYSVGIGQISSEVPQNLSASRPQDRQFILSSKKLLLSDSGFYLCAWAGAADEKLFFGSGTQLSVL.

The V and J genes are TRBV6-5 and TRBJ1-2; D unresolved. Germline V CDR1 and CDR2: MNHEY, SVGAGI. This CDR3 spans 11 amino acids. With 8 bases removed from V and 3 bases from J, the gap between germline ends came to 7 bases. The CDR3 DNA reads as TGTGCCAGCGGAGATTACTATGGCTACACCTTC. Residues: CASGDYYGYTF.

The chain is built from TRBV30 and TRBJ2-1; 10 bases agree with TRBD2. V was pared by 1 base and J by 2 bases, with 5 bases of the junction left unmatched. Per the germline V gene, CDR1 is GTSNPN and CDR2 is SVGIG (reference sequence). The CDR3 has 16 amino acids. CDR3 sequence reads: CAWSEASGGAYNEQFF. The CDR3, as DNA: TGTGCCTGGAGTGAGGCTAGCGGGGGAGCCTACAATGAGCAGTTCTTC.